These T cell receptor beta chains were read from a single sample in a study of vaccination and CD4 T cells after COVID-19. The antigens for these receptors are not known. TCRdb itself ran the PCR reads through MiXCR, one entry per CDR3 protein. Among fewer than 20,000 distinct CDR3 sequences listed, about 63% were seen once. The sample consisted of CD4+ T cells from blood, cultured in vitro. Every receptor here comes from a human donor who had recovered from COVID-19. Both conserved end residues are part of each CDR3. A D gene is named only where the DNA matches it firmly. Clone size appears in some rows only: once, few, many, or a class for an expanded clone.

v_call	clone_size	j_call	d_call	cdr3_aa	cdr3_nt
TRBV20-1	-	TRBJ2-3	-	CSSPVYDTQYF	TGCAGTTCCCCGGTTTACGATACGCAGTATTTT
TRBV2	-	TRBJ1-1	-	CASSRDLNTEAFF	TGTGCCAGCAGTCGGGACCTCAACACTGAAGCTTTCTTT
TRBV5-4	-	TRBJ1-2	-	CASSLAWRATQLDYGYTF	TGTGCCAGCAGCTTGGCGTGGAGGGCGACGCAGTTAGACTATGGCTACACCTTC
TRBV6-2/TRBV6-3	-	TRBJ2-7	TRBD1	CASSPGQLPYEQYF	TGTGCCAGCAGTCCGGGACAGTTACCTTACGAGCAGTACTTC
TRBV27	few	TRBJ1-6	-	CASSLRGRARDNSPLHF	TGTGCCAGCAGTTTAAGGGGCCGGGCCAGGGATAATTCACCCCTCCACTTT
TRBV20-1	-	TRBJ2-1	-	CSARDTRGSSYNEQFF	TGCAGTGCTAGAGACACGAGGGGGTCCTCCTACAATGAGCAGTTCTTC
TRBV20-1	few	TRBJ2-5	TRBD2	CSAVGTSGSSETQYF	TGCAGTGCCGTTGGGACTAGCGGTTCCTCAGAGACCCAGTACTTC
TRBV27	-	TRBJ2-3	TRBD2	CASSWGPRLAGGWSRFTDTQYF	TGTGCCAGCAGTTGGGGGCCCCGACTAGCGGGGGGATGGAGTAGGTTCACAGATACGCAGTATTTT
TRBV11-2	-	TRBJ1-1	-	CASSFHRSNTEAFF	TGTGCCAGCAGCTTTCACAGGAGTAACACTGAAGCTTTCTTT
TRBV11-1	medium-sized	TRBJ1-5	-	CASSLLSVRSNQPQHF	TGTGCCAGCAGCTTATTGAGTGTCCGGAGCAATCAGCCCCAGCATTTT
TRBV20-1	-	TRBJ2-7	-	CSARRQGPGYEQYF	TGCAGTGCTAGAAGGCAAGGACCGGGCTACGAGCAGTACTTC
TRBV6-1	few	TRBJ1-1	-	CASSRTSGTSEAFF	TGTGCCAGCAGTCGGACTTCAGGGACGTCTGAAGCTTTCTTT
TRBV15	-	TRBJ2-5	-	CATSRDQGWETQYF	TGTGCCACCAGCAGAGATCAAGGATGGGAGACCCAGTACTTC
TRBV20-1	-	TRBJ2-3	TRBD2	CSAAGTSFSPDTQYF	TGCAGTGCTGCCGGGACTAGTTTTAGCCCAGATACGCAGTATTTT
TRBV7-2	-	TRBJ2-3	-	CASSLGVTDTQYF	TGTGCCAGCAGCTTAGGAGTCACAGATACGCAGTATTTT
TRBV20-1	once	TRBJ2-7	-	CSAGPPGDSYEQYF	TGCAGTGCTGGACCCCCGGGGGACTCCTACGAGCAGTACTTC
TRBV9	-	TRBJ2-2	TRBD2	CASSVLAGDNTGELFF	TGTGCCAGCAGCGTACTAGCGGGGGACAACACCGGGGAGCTGTTTTTT
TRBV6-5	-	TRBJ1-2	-	CASSYRSFASFGYTF	TGTGCCAGCAGTTACAGATCCTTCGCTTCCTTTGGCTACACCTTC
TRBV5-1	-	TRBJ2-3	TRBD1	CASSVRTGGETDTQYF	TGCGCCAGCAGCGTGAGGACAGGGGGCGAGACAGATACGCAGTATTTT
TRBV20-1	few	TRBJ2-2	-	CSAINRNTGELFF	TGCAGTGCTATTAATCGTAACACCGGGGAGCTGTTTTTT
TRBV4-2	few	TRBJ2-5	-	CASSQDRVLGETQYF	TGTGCCAGCAGCCAAGATCGGGTCCTTGGGGAGACCCAGTACTTC
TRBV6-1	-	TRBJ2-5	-	CASSGNRGGETQYF	TGTGCCAGCAGTGGCAACAGGGGAGGGGAGACCCAGTACTTC
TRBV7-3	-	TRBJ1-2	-	CASSLSGGAGYGYTF	TGTGCCAGCAGCTTATCGGGGGGGGCCGGATATGGCTACACCTTC
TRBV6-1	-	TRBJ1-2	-	CASSLQGSGYGYTF	TGTGCCAGCAGTCTACAGGGAAGTGGCTATGGCTACACCTTC
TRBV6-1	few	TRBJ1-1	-	CASRPGSTMGTEAFF	TGTGCCAGCCGGCCGGGAAGTACTATGGGGACTGAAGCTTTCTTT
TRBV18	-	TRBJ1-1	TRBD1	CASSRDRGDTEAFF	TGTGCCAGCTCACGAGACAGGGGCGACACTGAAGCTTTCTTT
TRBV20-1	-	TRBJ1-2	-	CSAIGGGYTF	TGCAGTGCTATTGGGGGTGGCTACACCTTC
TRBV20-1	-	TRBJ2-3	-	CSAIPGDTQYF	TGCAGTGCTATACCTGGGGATACGCAGTATTTT
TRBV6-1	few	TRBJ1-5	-	CASREVGIDEPQHF	TGTGCCAGCCGGGAGGTGGGTATAGACGAGCCCCAGCATTTT
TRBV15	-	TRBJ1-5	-	CATSDRGETPGPQHF	TGTGCCACCAGTGATCGGGGGGAAACTCCAGGGCCCCAGCATTTT
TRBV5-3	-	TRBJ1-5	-	CASSLFGDPRNQPQHF	TGTGCCAGCAGCTTGTTTGGGGACCCAAGGAATCAGCCCCAGCATTTT
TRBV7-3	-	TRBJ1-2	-	CASSPGRNSYGYTF	TGTGCCAGCAGCCCGGGACGGAATTCCTATGGCTACACCTTC
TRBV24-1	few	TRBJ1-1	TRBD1	CATFDRGDCGAFF	TGTGCCACCTTTGACAGGGGGGACTGTGGAGCTTTCTTT
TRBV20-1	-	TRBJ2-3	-	CSGQGTDTQYF	TGCAGTGGACAGGGCACAGATACGCAGTATTTT
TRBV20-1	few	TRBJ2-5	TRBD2	CSASEPVTSVGETQYF	TGCAGTGCTAGTGAACCTGTCACTAGCGTGGGAGAGACCCAGTACTTC
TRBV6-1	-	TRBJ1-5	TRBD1	CATREQGVGNQPQHF	TGTGCCACCAGGGAACAGGGGGTAGGCAATCAGCCCCAGCATTTT
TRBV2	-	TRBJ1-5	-	CASSEALAGGNQPQHF	TGTGCCAGCAGTGAAGCGCTGGCGGGGGGCAATCAGCCCCAGCATTTT
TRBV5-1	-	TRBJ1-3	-	CASSGDGGGNTIYF	TGCGCCAGCAGCGGCGATGGTGGGGGAAACACCATATATTTT
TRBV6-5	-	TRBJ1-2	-	CASSYHPGSAAGIVRGYTF	TGTGCCAGCAGTTACCATCCCGGGTCGGCGGCGGGGATCGTGAGGGGCTACACCTTC
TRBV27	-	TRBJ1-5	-	CASSLGRGNQPQHF	TGTGCCAGCAGTTTAGGGCGGGGCAATCAGCCCCAGCATTTT
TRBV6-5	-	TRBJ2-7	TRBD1	CASSYWQGAYEQYF	TGTGCCAGCAGTTACTGGCAGGGGGCTTACGAGCAGTACTTC
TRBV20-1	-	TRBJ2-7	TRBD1	CSASGAPGTGDLEQYF	TGCAGTGCTAGTGGGGCCCCCGGGACAGGGGACCTCGAGCAGTACTTC
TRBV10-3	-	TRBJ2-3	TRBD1	CAISGGTGGTDTQYF	TGTGCCATCAGTGGAGGGACAGGGGGCACTGATACGCAGTATTTT
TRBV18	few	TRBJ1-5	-	CASSTGQTNQPQHF	TGTGCCAGCTCAACCGGACAGACGAATCAGCCCCAGCATTTT
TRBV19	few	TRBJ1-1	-	CASSIPKEDNTEAFF	TGTGCCAGTAGTATCCCCAAGGAGGATAACACTGAAGCTTTCTTT
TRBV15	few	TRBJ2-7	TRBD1	CATSQTGTGGYEQYF	TGTGCCACCTCGCAAACCGGGACAGGGGGCTACGAGCAGTACTTC
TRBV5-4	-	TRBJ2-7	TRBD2	CASSPVAGESYEQYF	TGTGCCAGCAGCCCCGTAGCGGGAGAGTCCTACGAGCAGTACTTC
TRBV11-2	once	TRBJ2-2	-	CASSGGPGELFF	TGTGCCAGCAGTGGAGGGCCCGGGGAGCTGTTTTTT
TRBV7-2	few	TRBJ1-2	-	CASSFGQGVRDYTF	TGTGCCAGCAGCTTCGGTCAGGGAGTTAGAGACTACACCTTC
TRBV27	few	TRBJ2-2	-	CASRFSRNTGELFF	TGTGCCAGCAGATTTTCTAGGAACACCGGGGAGCTGTTTTTT
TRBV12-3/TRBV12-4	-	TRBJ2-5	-	CASSFTWETQYF	TGTGCCAGCAGCTTCACCTGGGAGACCCAGTACTTC
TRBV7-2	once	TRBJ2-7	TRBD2	CASSLVTSGGMQYF	TGTGCCAGCAGCTTAGTTACTAGCGGGGGGATGCAGTACTTC
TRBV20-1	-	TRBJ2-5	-	CSARDGQTQETQYF	TGCAGTGCTAGAGATGGGCAGACTCAAGAGACCCAGTACTTC
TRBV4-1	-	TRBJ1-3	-	CASSQERRDSGNTIYF	TGCGCCAGCAGCCAAGAACGACGCGACTCTGGAAACACCATATATTTT
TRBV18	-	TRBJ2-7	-	CASSPQVASGALF	-
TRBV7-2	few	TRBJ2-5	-	CASRPDSKETQYF	TGTGCCAGCAGACCGGACTCAAAAGAGACCCAGTACTTC
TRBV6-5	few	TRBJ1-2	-	CASSWGIRPTKPRGYTF	TGTGCCAGCAGTTGGGGAATCAGACCTACAAAACCTCGTGGCTACACCTTC
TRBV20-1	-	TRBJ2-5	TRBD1	CSASPGQPSRETQYF	TGCAGTGCTAGCCCGGGACAGCCCAGTCGGGAGACCCAGTACTTC
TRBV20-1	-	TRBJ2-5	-	CSASSLETQYF	TGCAGTGCCTCCAGCCTGGAGACCCAGTACTTC